These T cell receptor beta chains were read from a single sample in a study of blood T cell repertoires in COVID-19. TCRdb keeps only in-frame clones here, not all; method: immunoSEQ multiplex PCR. The table shows approximately 100,000 clones, with 70% to 85% occurring only once. The specimen was peripheral blood. Every receptor here comes from a man between 65 and 85 years old with acute or convalescent COVID-19. Both conserved end residues are part of each CDR3. Fields, in order: clone size, V gene, J gene, D gene, CDR3 DNA, CDR3 protein. A D gene is named only where the DNA matches it firmly. Size tells how often a clone was seen (once, few, many) or the class of an expanded clone, and some rows leave it out.

.	TRBV6-1	TRBJ2-5	.	TGTGCCAGCAGTGATCCGGAGACTAGGGGAGAGACCCAGTACTTC	CASSDPETRGETQYF
once	TRBV5-6	TRBJ2-5	.	TGTGCCAGCAGCTTGGTTGAGGAGACCCAGTACTTC	CASSLVEETQYF
.	TRBV6-2/TRBV6-3	TRBJ2-1	TRBD2	TGTGCCAGCAGCCCGGGACTAGCGGGGATGGGGAGCTCCTACAATGAGCAGTTCTTC	CASSPGLAGMGSSYNEQFF
.	TRBV12-3/TRBV12-4	TRBJ1-2	.	TGTGCCAGCAGTCGCCAGACAGAGGGCTACACCTTC	CASSRQTEGYTF
.	TRBV30	TRBJ1-6	.	TGTGCCTGGAGTTTCGGGTCTTCACCCCTCCACTTT	CAWSFGSSPLHF
.	TRBV29-1	TRBJ1-2	.	TGCAGCGTTGTAAGCTTGGGGGCGGGAGATGGCTACACCTTC	CSVVSLGAGDGYTF
.	TRBV9	TRBJ2-1	.	TGTGCCAGCAGCGTACTACCGAGCTCCTACAATGAGCAGTTCTTC	CASSVLPSSYNEQFF
.	TRBV27	TRBJ1-5	.	TGTGCCAGCAGTCCTACCGGGTTATATCAGCCCCAGCATTTT	CASSPTGLYQPQHF
.	TRBV24-1	TRBJ2-1	.	TGTGCCACCAGTGAAACACAGTGGGCAGGGCAGTTCTTC	CATSETQWAGQFF
.	TRBV11-2	TRBJ2-7	.	TGTGCCAGCAGCTTAGAGTACTACGAGCAGTACTTC	CASSLEYYEQYF
.	TRBV13	TRBJ2-3	TRBD2	TGTGCCAGCAGCTTATCGACTAGCGGGACAGATACGCAGTATTTT	CASSLSTSGTDTQYF
.	TRBV7-9	TRBJ2-7	TRBD2	TGTGCCAGCAGTTCCAGCGGGGGGGCATCCTACGAGCAGTACTTC	CASSSSGGASYEQYF
.	TRBV6-2/TRBV6-3	TRBJ1-5	.	TGTGCCAGCAGCGCACAGGGCGGGAGCAATCAGCCCCAGCATTTT	CASSAQGGSNQPQHF
once	TRBV3-1/TRBV3-2	TRBJ2-7	.	TGTGCCAGCAGCCAAGGAAACTACTACGAGCAGTACTTC	CASSQGNYYEQYF
.	TRBV7-2	TRBJ2-3	.	TGTGCCAGCAGCTCAAACGGGGGAGGGGGACCTGGCGATACGCAGTATTTT	CASSSNGGGGPGDTQYF
.	TRBV7-6	TRBJ2-1	TRBD2	TGTGCCAGCAGCTTGGGACTAGAGCGTGAGCAGTTCTTC	CASSLGLEREQFF
.	TRBV3-1/TRBV3-2	TRBJ1-1	.	TGTGCCAGCAGCCAATATGTTACAGATGAAGCTTTCTTT	CASSQYVTDEAFF
few	TRBV29-1	TRBJ1-5	.	TGCAGCGTTTCGGAGAATAGCAATCAGCCCCAGCATTTT	CSVSENSNQPQHF
.	TRBV18	TRBJ2-2	.	TGTGCCAGCACCCCGGGGTCTGGGCCAAACTGGGAGCTGTTTTTT	CASTPGSGPNWELFF
.	TRBV4-3	TRBJ2-2	TRBD1	TGCGCCAGCAGCCAAGCGAGACAGGGGGACACCGGGGAGCTGTTTTTT	CASSQARQGDTGELFF
.	TRBV28	TRBJ2-1	.	TGTGCCAGCAGTTTATTAGAAACGGCCTACAATGAGCAGTTCTTC	CASSLLETAYNEQFF
.	TRBV4-1	TRBJ2-7	TRBD1	TGCGCCAGCAGCCAAGAGGGACAGGGGTATTCCTACGAGCAGTACTTC	CASSQEGQGYSYEQYF
once	TRBV5-1	TRBJ1-2	.	TGCGCCAGCAGCTTGCTTACAGGGTATGGCTACACCTTC	CASSLLTGYGYTF
few	TRBV10-3	TRBJ1-2	TRBD1	TGTGCCACCCAAAACGGAGGGACAGCTTATGGCTACACCTTC	CATQNGGTAYGYTF
.	TRBV9	TRBJ1-5	.	TGTGCCAGCAGCGTAGGATTCAGTAATCAGCCCCAGCATTTT	CASSVGFSNQPQHF
.	TRBV7-2	TRBJ1-2	.	TGTGCCAGCAGCTTAAACAGATTTCAAGGCTACACCTTC	CASSLNRFQGYTF
.	TRBV27	TRBJ1-2	.	TGTGCCAGCAGTCCGAACGGGGGGATAAGTGGCTACACCTTC	CASSPNGGISGYTF
.	TRBV19	TRBJ2-3	TRBD2	TGTGCCAGTAGCGGGAGGGCCTTAGGCACAGATACGCAGTATTTT	CASSGRALGTDTQYF
.	TRBV7-2	TRBJ1-1	.	TGTGCCAGCAGCTTAGGGACACCGGGCCTAAACACTGAAGCTTTCTTT	CASSLGTPGLNTEAFF
.	TRBV6-2/TRBV6-3	TRBJ2-5	.	TGTGCCAGCAGTTCGAACTTTAGGGGGGGGGAGACCCAGTACTTC	CASSSNFRGGETQYF
once	TRBV5-4	TRBJ2-3	TRBD2	TGTGCCAGCAGCTTCCGGGAGGGCACAGATACGCAGTATTTT	CASSFREGTDTQYF
.	TRBV5-1	TRBJ1-2	.	TGCGCCAGCAGCCCCATTTCACCTAGCTATGGCTACACCTTC	CASSPISPSYGYTF
.	TRBV4-2	TRBJ2-1	TRBD2	TGTGCCAGCAGCCTAGGGACTAGCGGTCCCGAGCAGTTCTTC	CASSLGTSGPEQFF
.	TRBV24-1	TRBJ1-5	.	TGTGCCACCAGTGAAAGCGGGACGGCGGTAGAGCCCCAGCATTTT	CATSESGTAVEPQHF
.	TRBV18	TRBJ2-5	TRBD1	TGTGCCAGCTCACCGGGACAGAAAAAAGAGACCCAGTACTTC	CASSPGQKKETQYF
few	TRBV7-2	TRBJ1-1	.	TGTGCCAGCAGCTTAAGCGGGAACACTGAAGCTTTCTTT	CASSLSGNTEAFF
.	TRBV6-5	TRBJ1-4	.	TGTGCCAGCGTCCCCTCAGCAGGGGTGAATGAAAAACTGTTTTTT	CASVPSAGVNEKLFF
.	TRBV10-2	TRBJ1-1	.	TGCGCCAGCAGTGAGTCGAGAGGGTACACTGAAGCTTTCTTT	CASSESRGYTEAFF
.	TRBV5-4	TRBJ1-2	.	TGTGCCAGCAGCTTGGCCCACATATATGGCTACACCTTC	CASSLAHIYGYTF